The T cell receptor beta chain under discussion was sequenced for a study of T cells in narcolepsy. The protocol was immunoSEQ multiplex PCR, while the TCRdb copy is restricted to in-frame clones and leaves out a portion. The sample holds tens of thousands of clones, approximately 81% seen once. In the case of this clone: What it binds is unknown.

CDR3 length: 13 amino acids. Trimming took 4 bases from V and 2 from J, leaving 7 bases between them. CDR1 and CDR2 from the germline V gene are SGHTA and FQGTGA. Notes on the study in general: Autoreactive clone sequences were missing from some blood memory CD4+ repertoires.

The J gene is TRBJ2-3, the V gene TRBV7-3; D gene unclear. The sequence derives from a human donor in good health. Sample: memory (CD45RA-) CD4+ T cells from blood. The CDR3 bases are TGTGCCAGCAGCTCCCAACCCACAGATACGCAGTATTTT. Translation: CASSSQPTDTQYF.